The 14 T cell receptor beta chains below were found in one sample sequenced in a study of blood T cell repertoires in COVID-19. Method: immunoSEQ multiplex PCR; TCRdb's copy keeps in-frame clones and lacks some. Here the sample spans around 170,000 clones, around 86% being singletons. Sequenced input: peripheral blood. The origin of the receptors is a man in his sixties or seventies who had recovered from COVID-19.

The genes are TRBV19 and TRBJ2-2; D not resolved. Germline-derived CDR1 and CDR2 are LNHDA and SQIVND (reference sequence). This CDR3 comprises 17 residues. Trimming shortened V by 2 bases and J by 0 bases, and 13 bases separated the two germline ends. This chain's CDR3 is CASSIRPYRSNTGELFF. CDR3 sequence (DNA): TGTGCCAGTAGTATACGACCGTACAGATCGAACACCGGGGAGCTGTTTTTT.

The CDR3 is CASSLAGLALAGELFF. The CDR3 coding sequence is TGTGCCAGCAGCTTAGCTGGACTAGCGTTGGCCGGGGAGCTGTTTTTT. This sequence joins TRBV11-2 and TRBJ2-2; 9 bases are shared with TRBD2. Germline V CDR1 and CDR2: SGHAT, FQNNGV. V was pared by 1 base and J by 6 bases, with 6 bases of the junction left unmatched. The CDR3 has 16 residues.

The V call is TRBV25-1, the J call TRBJ2-3, with TRBD1 matching over 8 bases. There are 15 residues in the CDR3. Germline CDR1 MGHDK, CDR2 SYGVNS. J lost 0 bases, V lost 4 bases, and 3 bases had no gene match. DNA for the CDR3: TGTGCCAGCAGTGCTCACAGGGGGAGCACAGATACGCAGTATTTT. Translating it yields CASSAHRGSTDTQYF.

The gene calls are TRBV18 and TRBJ1-4; 8 nucleotides line up with TRBD1. The J segment lost 8 bases and the V segment lost 6 bases, leaving 5 bases of the junction unmatched. There are 13 residues in the CDR3. In germline, CDR1 is KGHSH, CDR2 LQKENI. CDR3 residues: CASSLGQEEKLFF. In nucleotides, the CDR3 is TGTGCCAGCTCGTTGGGACAGGAAGAAAAACTGTTTTTT. The variable domain in full, completed from reference TRBV18 and TRBJ1-4, reads NAGVMQNPRHLVRRRGQEARLRCSPMKGHSHVYWYRQLPEEGLKFMVYLQKENIIDESGMPKERFSAEFPKEGPSILRIQQVVRGDSAAYFCASSLGQEEKLFFGSGTQLSVL.

This clone appeared once. This rearrangement joins TRBV15 to TRBJ2-1; 7 bases match TRBD2. CDR3 length equals 13 residues. CDR1 LNHNV and CDR2 YYDKDF come from the germline V gene (reference sequence). Trimming removed 9 bases from V and 9 bases from J; junction bases left unmatched: 11. The CDR3 bases are TGTGCCACGAGATCTAGCGGTACAGGTGAGCAGTTCTTC. It codes for CATRSSGTGEQFF.

The V gene is TRBV6-5, the J gene TRBJ1-4; the D is unclear. Per germline, CDR1 MNHEY and CDR2 SVGAGI. With 10 bases removed from V and 0 bases from J, the gap between germline ends came to 9 bases. The CDR3 spans 13 residues. The CDR3 nucleotides read TGTGCCACCCTAGAGGCAACTAATGAAAAACTGTTTTTT. This encodes CATLEATNEKLFF.

V usage is TRBV28 and J usage is TRBJ2-5; weak D call: TRBD1 (5 bases). Looked up from germline, CDR1 is MDHEN and CDR2 is SYDVKM. This CDR3 is built from 14 residues. The germline V and J ends were trimmed by 5 bases and 2 bases, with 12 bases remaining between them. This CDR3 is CASSPPKGQETQYF. Here the CDR3 DNA reads TGTGCCAGCAGTCCGCCGAAGGGGCAAGAGACCCAGTACTTC.

The rearrangement joins TRBV28 to TRBJ2-5; 8 bases are a match to TRBD1. This CDR3 comprises 13 residues. CDR1 and CDR2 (germline): MDHEN, SYDVKM. The J segment lost 5 bases and the V segment lost 4 bases, leaving 3 bases of the junction unmatched. As DNA, the CDR3 is TGTGCCAGCAGTTCCCAGGGGGCTGAGACCCAGTACTTC. Its protein is CASSSQGAETQYF.

The rearrangement links TRBV6-5 to TRBJ2-4; maybe TRBD2 (6 bases). The CDR3 length is 15 residues. Germline V CDR1 and CDR2: MNHEY, SVGAGI. V shed 6 bases and J shed 3 bases, with 15 bases lying between them. Here the CDR3 reads CASSPGRGSKNIQYF. CDR3 nucleotides: TGTGCCAGCAGCCCGGGACGGGGGAGCAAAAACATTCAGTACTTC.

The chain joins TRBV5-1 to TRBJ2-3, with 9 bases fitting TRBD2. This CDR3 is 16 amino acids long. Per germline, CDR1 SGHRS and CDR2 YFSETQ. J lost 2 bases, V lost 0 bases, and 4 bases had no gene match. The CDR3 nucleotides read TGCGCCAGCAGCTTGGACGGCGGGAGGGTCACAGATACGCAGTATTTT. Its translation is CASSLDGGRVTDTQYF.

V and J are TRBV7-9 and TRBJ2-1; a possible D gene is TRBD1 (6 bases). Trimming cost V 5 bases and J 14 bases, with 28 bases left between them. The germline V gene encodes CDR1 SEHNR and CDR2 FQNEAQ (reference sequence). The CDR3 is made up of 16 amino acids. CDR3 coding DNA: TGTGCCAGCAGCGCCTCCACGCGGTGGGTCCGGGACACGGAGTTCTTC. Residues: CASSASTRWVRDTEFF.

The V gene is TRBV3-1 (or the pseudogene TRBV3-2), the J gene TRBJ2-3, with D perhaps TRBD2 (6 bases). Looked up from germline, CDR1 is LGHDT and CDR2 is YNNKEL (reference sequence). V was trimmed by 1 base and J by 7 bases, leaving 15 bases between them. The CDR3 runs to 15 residues. CDR3 in amino acids: CASSQAIRELNTQYF. The CDR3 nucleotides are TGTGCCAGCAGCCAAGCGATCCGGGAGTTAAATACGCAGTATTTT.

This chain uses TRBV7-2 with TRBJ1-6; D not resolved. Germline V gene sequence: CDR1 SGHTA, CDR2 FQGNSA. V lost 3 bases to trimming and J lost 15 bases, with 18 bases between them. This CDR3 has 14 residues. CDR3 DNA sequence: TGTGCCAGCAGCTTGGAGGTGTTCCAAACCGTCCTCCACTTT. The encoded protein is CASSLEVFQTVLHF.

The chain joins TRBV18 to TRBJ1-5, with 8 bases aligning to TRBD1. Germline CDR1 is KGHSH and CDR2 is LQKENI. CDR3 length: 15 amino acids. V gave up 3 bases and J gave up 4 bases; unmatched junction bases: 5. The CDR3 region has the DNA TGTGCCAGCTCACCGGACAGGGTAGGGAATCAGCCCCAGCATTTT. This gives the protein CASSPDRVGNQPQHF.